A single sample gave rise to the 30 T cell receptor beta chains below, sequenced in a study of CDR3 diversity in severe acne. TCRdb redid the calling of the PCR reads with MiXCR, one entry per CDR3 protein. The sample gives some 84,000 distinct CDR3 sequences, 45% to 50% of which show up once; 9.5% to 13% is in the top ten. Sequenced: blood. These receptors were taken from a male donor in good health, serving as a control.

This clonotype was detected many times. This sequence joins TRBV20-1 and TRBJ2-5, with a tentative D call TRBD1 (6 bases). The germline CDR1 and CDR2 sequences are DFQATT and SNEGSKA (reference sequence). The CDR3 has 11 residues. V was clipped by 4 bases and J by 5 bases, with 8 bases between them. The CDR3 here is CSANREETQYF. CDR3 nucleotides: TGCAGTGCTAACAGGGAGGAGACCCAGTACTTC.

The gene calls are TRBV24-1 and TRBJ2-5, with a weak D call TRBD2 (6 bases). This CDR3 contains 16 residues. Germline loops: CDR1 KGHDR, CDR2 SFDVKD. Trimming removed 3 bases at V and 3 bases at J, with 16 bases between. The CDR3 coding sequence is TGTGCCACCAGTGATCCTCCGACTAGGAATGAAGAGACCCAGTACTTC. It yields the protein CATSDPPTRNEETQYF.

This chain connects TRBV24-1 to TRBJ2-3, with TRBD2 identical over 7 bases. CDR1 KGHDR and CDR2 SFDVKD come from the germline V gene. J gave up 2 bases and V 7 bases, and 8 bases lay outside the gene matches. CDR3 size: 15 residues. The CDR3 region has the DNA TGTGCCACCAGGTTTACTAGCGAGGTCACAGATACGCAGTATTTT. The encoded protein is CATRFTSEVTDTQYF.

The chain recombines TRBV2 with TRBJ2-5, with D uncertain. The CDR3 is 12 residues long. V lost 5 bases and J lost 4, with 8 bases in between. Germline CDR1 is SNHLY and CDR2 is FYNNEI. The CDR3 nucleotides are TGTGCCAGCAGTCCCCCCAGAGAGACCCAGTACTTC. This sequence encodes CASSPPRETQYF. The variable domain in full, completed from reference TRBV2 and TRBJ2-5, reads EPEVTQTPSHQVTQMGQEVILRCVPISNHLYFYWYRQILGQKVEFLVSFYNNEISEKSEIFDDQFSVERPDGSNFTLKIRSTKLEDSAMYFCASSPPRETQYFGPGTRLLVL.

This chain uses TRBV12-3 or TRBV12-4 with TRBJ1-2, with a possible D match to TRBD1 (6 bases). This CDR3 has 12 residues. V gave up 3 bases and J gave up 8 bases, with 10 bases separating them. CDR3 amino acids: CASSLVGGGYTF. For the CDR3, the DNA is TGTGCCAGCAGTTTGGTGGGGGGCGGCTACACCTTC.

Worth noting for this clonotype: This may be a read error, as it is one base from a much larger clone. The V and J genes are TRBV4-1 and TRBJ2-3; the D gene could be TRBD1 or TRBD2 (7 bases each). The CDR3 is 17 amino acids. Germline V CDR1 and CDR2: MGHRA, YSYEKL. V lost 1 base and J 1 base, leaving 15 bases between the germline ends. The CDR3 DNA reads as TGCGCCAGCAGCCAAGCTGCAGGGGGGGGGCGCACAGATACGCAGTATTTT. Amino acids: CASSQAAGGGRTDTQYF.

Comments on this clonotype: This sequence may be a read error, since a much larger clone differs from it by one base. The chain employs TRBV2 and TRBJ1-1; TRBD1 matches 7 bases. With 8 bases clipped from V and 3 bases from J, the junction kept 15 bases outside the gene matches. The CDR3 is 16 residues long. Germline-derived CDR1 and CDR2 are SNHLY and FYNNEI. CDR3 sequence reads: CASGLSYGTEDTEAFF. DNA for the CDR3: TGTGCCAGCGGTCTCTCGTACGGGACAGAGGACACTGAAGCTTTCTTT.

A few counts support this clonotype. The chain couples TRBV5-1 to TRBJ1-5; TRBD1 is a possible D gene (5 bases). Germline V gene lookup returns CDR1 SGHRS and CDR2 YFSETQ. The CDR3 is 13 amino acids. Trimming stripped 1 base from V and 5 bases from J, with 7 bases between. The DNA of the CDR3 is TGCGCCAGCAGCTTGACAGGTGATCAGCCCCAGCATTTT. Translated, it gives CASSLTGDQPQHF.

The gene calls are TRBV20-1 and TRBJ1-1; D ambiguous. This CDR3 is built from 11 residues. Between the trimmed V and J ends, which lost 3 bases and 5 bases, there was a span of 7 bases. CDR1 DFQATT and CDR2 SNEGSKA come from the germline V gene (reference sequence). The chain's CDR3 is CSARRETEAFF. CDR3 bases: TGCAGTGCTAGGAGAGAGACTGAAGCTTTCTTT.

The J gene is TRBJ1-3, the V gene TRBV25-1; TRBD1 aligns across 8 bases. Germline V gene lookup returns CDR1 MGHDK and CDR2 SYGVNS. The CDR3 has 15 amino acids. V dropped 5 bases and J dropped 3; count of bases not matched to a gene: 6. The CDR3 loop reads CASSYRTGFGNTIYF. The CDR3 bases are TGTGCCAGCAGTTACAGGACAGGGTTTGGAAACACCATATATTTT.

There are many counts of this clonotype. The chain combines TRBV6-5 with TRBJ1-1; unclear D gene. Between the trimmed V and J ends, which lost 0 bases and 2 bases, there was a span of 16 bases. The CDR3 has 17 amino acids. The germline V gene encodes CDR1 MNHEY and CDR2 SVGAGI. The chain's CDR3 is CASSYSNGVGRNTEAFF. The CDR3 region has the DNA TGTGCCAGCAGTTACTCGAACGGGGTAGGGCGAAACACTGAAGCTTTCTTT.

J is TRBJ2-5 and V is TRBV9, with a possible D match to TRBD2 (6 bases). In germline, CDR1 is SGDLS, CDR2 YYNGEE. CDR3 length: 14 amino acids. The V end was cut by 4 bases, the J end by 2 bases, with 12 bases between. The CDR3 loop reads CASSPGTFQETQYF. The CDR3 DNA is TGTGCCAGCAGCCCCGGGACTTTTCAAGAGACCCAGTACTTC. The full variable domain, with the rest looked up from reference TRBV9 and TRBJ2-5, is DSGVTQTPKHLITATGQRVTLRCSPRSGDLSVYWYQQSLDQGLQFLIQYYNGEERAKGNILERFSAQQFPDLHSELNLSSLELGDSALYFCASSPGTFQETQYFGPGTRLLVL.

With respect to this clonotype: The junction and the germline gene differ at one end; a read error may be behind it. The chain is built from TRBV30 and TRBJ1-3; a weak D match, TRBD1 (6 bases). CDR1 and CDR2 from the germline V gene are GTSNPN and SVGIG (reference sequence). The CDR3 loop spans 13 amino acids. The CDR3 DNA reads as TGTGGCTGGAGCGAGGGGGTGGGAAACACCATATATTTT. This sequence encodes CGWSEGVGNTIYF.

The chain links TRBV3-1 to TRBJ2-3, with 12 bases that match TRBD2. Germline trimming cut 3 bases from V and 5 bases from J; bases unmatched to any gene: 3. The CDR3 has 15 amino acids. The germline V gene encodes CDR1 LGHDT and CDR2 YNNKEL (reference sequence). The CDR3 DNA is TGTGCCAGCAGCCACGCACTAGCGGGGGGAGATACGCAGTATTTT. Amino acid sequence: CASSHALAGGDTQYF.

Regarding this clonotype: One end of the junction varies from germline; a read error may be responsible. The chain has TRBV24-1 and TRBJ2-2; 7 nucleotides agree with TRBD2. This CDR3 is 16 amino acids long. The germline CDR1 and CDR2 sequences are KGHDR and SFDVKD. The CDR3 sequence is CATSPLAGDRTGGLFF. Written as DNA, the CDR3 is TGTGCCACCAGCCCCCTGGCGGGAGATCGCACCGGGGGGCTGTTTTTT.

Of note for this clonotype: The junction does not match germline at one end; this may be a read error. The chain links TRBV7-9 to TRBJ1-1; tentative D call: TRBD1 (5 bases). The CDR3 runs 13 residues. CDR1 is SEHNR and CDR2 is FQNEAQ in the germline V gene (reference sequence). This chain's CDR3 is CASTPTANTGAFF. The CDR3 bases are TGTGCCAGCACCCCGACAGCGAACACTGGAGCTTTCTTT.

The rearrangement joins TRBV9 to TRBJ2-7, with D tentatively TRBD2 (6 bases). V gave up 0 bases and J gave up 5 bases, with 6 bases separating them. The CDR3 is 12 residues long. Germline V gene lookup returns CDR1 SGDLS and CDR2 YYNGEE. DNA for the CDR3: TGTGCCAGCAGCGTAGGGGGGGACGAGCAGTACTTC. The encoded protein is CASSVGGDEQYF.

This sequence joins TRBV20-1 and TRBJ1-2; 9 bases are a match to TRBD1. The CDR3 has 14 residues. Germline assignment: CDR1 DFQATT and CDR2 SNEGSKA (reference sequence). V lost 5 bases to trimming and J lost 7 bases; unmatched junction nucleotides: 11. The CDR3 spells CSAHRVGQGFGYTF. CDR3 coding DNA: TGCAGTGCTCATCGCGTGGGACAGGGTTTTGGCTACACCTTC.

The chain employs TRBV19 and TRBJ2-7; perhaps TRBD2 as D (6 bases). The end of the DNA aligns better with TRBJ2-5, so the J call may be wrong. The CDR3 runs to 15 residues. CDR1 and CDR2 (germline): LNHDA, SQIVND (reference sequence). DNA of the CDR3: TGTGCCAGTATGGTCGACAGTGCGGGGACGGAGACCCAGTACTTC. Encoded protein: CASMVDSAGTETQYF.

This clonotype was detected many times. The genes are TRBV3-1 and TRBJ2-1, with D uncertain. The germline V gene has CDR1 LGHDT and CDR2 YNNKEL (reference sequence). Trimming cost V 8 bases and J 2 bases, with 13 bases left between them. CDR3 length: 14 amino acids. CDR3 sequence: CASEPGGTYNEQFF. The CDR3 coding sequence is TGTGCCAGCGAGCCGGGCGGTACCTACAATGAGCAGTTCTTC.

This clonotype was detected ten times or more. This chain connects TRBV3-1 to TRBJ2-3; 7 nucleotides align to TRBD2. The germline V gene has CDR1 LGHDT and CDR2 YNNKEL (reference sequence). The CDR3 length is 15 residues. The V segment lost 4 bases and the J segment 2 bases; nucleotides outside the gene matches: 6. DNA for the CDR3: TGTGCCAGCAGCCGCCGGGGGGAAATCACAGATACGCAGTATTTT. The encoded protein is CASSRRGEITDTQYF.

This clonotype was observed once. The V and J genes are TRBV29-1 and TRBJ1-1, with D maybe TRBD1 (5 bases). The CDR3 length is 10 residues. From germline, CDR1 is SQVTM and CDR2 ANQGSEA. Trimming removed 6 bases from V and 6 bases from J, with 8 bases in between. The CDR3 sequence is CSVMGPEAFF. The CDR3 region has the DNA TGCAGCGTCATGGGACCTGAAGCTTTCTTT.

This clonotype was detected ten times or more. This chain uses TRBV3-1 with TRBJ1-6; no firm D call. V lost 3 bases, J lost 7 bases, and 10 bases lay in between. Germline CDR1 reads LGHDT; CDR2 reads YNNKEL (reference sequence). The CDR3 totals 14 residues. The CDR3 here is CASSHDHLNSPLHF. The CDR3 DNA follows: TGTGCCAGCAGCCACGATCACCTCAATTCACCCCTCCACTTT.

This clonotype was counted ten times or more. This rearrangement joins TRBV19 to TRBJ1-4, with 9 bases fitting TRBD1. This CDR3 region has 15 residues. Germline V gene data show CDR1 as LNHDA and CDR2 as SQIVND (reference sequence). The ends lost 6 bases at V and 7 bases at J; junction bases unmatched: 9. The CDR3 protein is CASSTPTGGSEKLFF. As DNA, the CDR3 is TGTGCCAGTAGCACCCCAACAGGGGGCAGTGAAAAACTGTTTTTT.

This chain uses TRBV2 with TRBJ1-2; weak D call: TRBD1 (5 bases). This CDR3 comprises 13 residues. The germline gives CDR1 SNHLY, CDR2 FYNNEI. Trimming removed 5 bases at V and 3 bases at J, with 10 bases between. The CDR3 bases are TGTGCCAGCAGTTCCCAGGGCTACTATGGCTACACCTTC. Its protein is CASSSQGYYGYTF. The full variable domain, rest sourced from reference TRBV2 and TRBJ1-2, is EPEVTQTPSHQVTQMGQEVILRCVPISNHLYFYWYRQILGQKVEFLVSFYNNEISEKSEIFDDQFSVERPDGSNFTLKIRSTKLEDSAMYFCASSSQGYYGYTFGSGTRLTVV.

To note about this clonotype: Germline and junction disagree at one end, which may indicate a read error. The chain has TRBV10-3 and TRBJ2-7; 13 nucleotides line up with TRBD2. The CDR3 is 15 residues long. Germline V gene lookup returns CDR1 ENHRY and CDR2 SYGVKD. CDR3 bases: TGTGCCAGCAGTTACCTAGGACTAGCGGGAGACGAGCAGTACTTC. This codes for CASSYLGLAGDEQYF.

This clonotype was observed many times. The chain has TRBV5-6 and TRBJ2-7; TRBD2 matches 7 bases. J lost 3 bases, V lost 0 bases, and 6 bases had no gene match. This CDR3 comprises 15 residues. Germline V gives CDR1 SGHDT, CDR2 YYEEEE. The CDR3 DNA is TGTGCCAGCAGCTTGGGGCTAGCGGTTTTCTACGAGCAGTACTTC. It specifies CASSLGLAVFYEQYF.

The rearrangement joins TRBV6-4 to TRBJ2-1; no clear D gene. The CDR3 runs to 16 residues. V was shortened by 0 bases and J by 3 bases, with 12 bases between the two germline ends. CDR1 MRHNA and CDR2 SNTAGT come from the germline V gene. CDR3 amino acids: CASSDSSSWDYNEQFF. CDR3 nucleotides: TGTGCCAGCAGTGACTCTAGCAGCTGGGACTACAATGAGCAGTTCTTC.

V gene TRBV9 combines with J gene TRBJ1-5, with TRBD1 matching 7 bases. The CDR3 contains 15 residues. With V trimmed by 0 bases and J by 7 bases, 7 bases remained unmatched. Germline V lookup: CDR1 SGDLS, CDR2 YYNGEE. The CDR3 reads CASSVGYRGYQPQHF. CDR3 DNA sequence: TGTGCCAGCAGCGTAGGTTACAGGGGCTACCAGCCCCAGCATTTT.

The CDR3 bases are TGTGCCAGTAGCCTCGACAGGGGTCCTTCCTACGAGCAGTACTTC. Translating it yields CASSLDRGPSYEQYF. V gene TRBV19 combines with J gene TRBJ2-7, with TRBD1 matching 8 bases. The CDR3 runs 15 residues. Germline V gene lookup returns CDR1 LNHDA and CDR2 SQIVND (reference sequence). Germline trimming cut 6 bases from V and 1 base from J; bases unmatched to any gene: 8.